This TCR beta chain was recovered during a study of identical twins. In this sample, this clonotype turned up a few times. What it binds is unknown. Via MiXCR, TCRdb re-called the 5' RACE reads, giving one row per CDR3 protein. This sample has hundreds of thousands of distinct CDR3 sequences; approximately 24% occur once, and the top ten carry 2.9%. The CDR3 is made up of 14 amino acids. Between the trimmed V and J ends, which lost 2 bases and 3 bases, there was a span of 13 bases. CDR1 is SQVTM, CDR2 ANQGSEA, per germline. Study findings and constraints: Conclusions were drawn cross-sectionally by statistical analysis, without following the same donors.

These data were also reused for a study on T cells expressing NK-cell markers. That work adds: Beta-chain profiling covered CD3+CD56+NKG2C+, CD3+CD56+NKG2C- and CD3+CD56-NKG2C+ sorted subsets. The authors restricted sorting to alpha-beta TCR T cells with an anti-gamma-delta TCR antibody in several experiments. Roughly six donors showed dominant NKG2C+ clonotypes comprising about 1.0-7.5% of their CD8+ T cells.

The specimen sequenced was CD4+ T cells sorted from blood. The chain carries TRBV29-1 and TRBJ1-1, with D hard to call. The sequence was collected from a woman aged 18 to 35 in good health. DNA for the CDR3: TGCAGCGTTGAAACCCACGGGAGGGACACTGAAGCTTTCTTT. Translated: CSVETHGRDTEAFF.